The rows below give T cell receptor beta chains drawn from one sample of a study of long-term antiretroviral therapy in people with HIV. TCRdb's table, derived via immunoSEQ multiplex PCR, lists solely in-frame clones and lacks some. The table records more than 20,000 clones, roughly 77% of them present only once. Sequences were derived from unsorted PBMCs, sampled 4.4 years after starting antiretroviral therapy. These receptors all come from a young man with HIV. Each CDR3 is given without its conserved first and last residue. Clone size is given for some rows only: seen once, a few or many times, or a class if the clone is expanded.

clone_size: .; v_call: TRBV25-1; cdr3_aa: ASSESAADPYEQY
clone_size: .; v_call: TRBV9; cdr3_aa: ASSVDGRPIVEQF
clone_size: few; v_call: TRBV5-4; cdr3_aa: ASKQTLSSYEQY
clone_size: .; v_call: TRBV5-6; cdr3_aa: ASSTGGASNYGYT
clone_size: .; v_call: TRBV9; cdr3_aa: ASSVGSGGSYEQY
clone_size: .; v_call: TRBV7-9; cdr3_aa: ASSQARGGYT
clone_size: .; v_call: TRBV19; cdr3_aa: ASSLELAGSYNEQF
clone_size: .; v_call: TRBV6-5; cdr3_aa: ASSYPGGTETQY
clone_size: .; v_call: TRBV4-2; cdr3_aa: ASSHPIPQAQGSYQPQH
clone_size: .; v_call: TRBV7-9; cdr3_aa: ASSFGGYSNQPQH
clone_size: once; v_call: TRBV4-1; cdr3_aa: ASSRGQGGTEAF
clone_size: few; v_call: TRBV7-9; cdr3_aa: ASTSAGQGAYEQY
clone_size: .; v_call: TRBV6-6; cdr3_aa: ASSYDRGLTEAF
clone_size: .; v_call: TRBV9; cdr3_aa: ASSVAVGTYEQY